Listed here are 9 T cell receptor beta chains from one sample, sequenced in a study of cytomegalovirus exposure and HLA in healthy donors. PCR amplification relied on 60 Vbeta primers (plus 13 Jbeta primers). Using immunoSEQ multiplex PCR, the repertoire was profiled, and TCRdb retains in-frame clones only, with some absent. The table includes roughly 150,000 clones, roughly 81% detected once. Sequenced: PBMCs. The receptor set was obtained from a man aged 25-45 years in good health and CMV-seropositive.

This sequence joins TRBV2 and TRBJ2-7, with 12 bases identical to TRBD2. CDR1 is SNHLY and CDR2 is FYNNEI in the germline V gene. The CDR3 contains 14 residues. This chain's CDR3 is CASSVASGRADLVV. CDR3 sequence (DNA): TGTGCCAGCAGTGTGGCTAGCGGGAGGGCCGATCTAGTAGTC.

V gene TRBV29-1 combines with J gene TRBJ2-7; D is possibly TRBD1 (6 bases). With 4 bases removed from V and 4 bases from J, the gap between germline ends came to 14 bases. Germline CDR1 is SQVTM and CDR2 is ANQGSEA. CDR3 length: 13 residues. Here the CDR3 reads CSVANPRGYEQYF. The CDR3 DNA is TGCAGCGTTGCCAACCCCAGGGGATACGAGCAGTACTTC.

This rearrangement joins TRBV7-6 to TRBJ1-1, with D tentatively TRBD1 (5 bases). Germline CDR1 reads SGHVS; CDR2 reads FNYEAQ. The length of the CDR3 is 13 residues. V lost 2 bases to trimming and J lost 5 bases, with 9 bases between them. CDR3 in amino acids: CASSLPGGTEAFF. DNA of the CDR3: TGTGCCAGCAGCTTACCCGGGGGAACTGAAGCTTTCTTT.

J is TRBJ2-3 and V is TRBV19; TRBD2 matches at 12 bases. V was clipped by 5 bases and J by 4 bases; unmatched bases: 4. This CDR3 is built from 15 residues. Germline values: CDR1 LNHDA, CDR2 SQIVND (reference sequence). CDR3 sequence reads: CASSEASGRADTQYF. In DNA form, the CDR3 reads TGTGCCAGTAGTGAGGCTAGCGGGAGGGCAGATACGCAGTATTTT.

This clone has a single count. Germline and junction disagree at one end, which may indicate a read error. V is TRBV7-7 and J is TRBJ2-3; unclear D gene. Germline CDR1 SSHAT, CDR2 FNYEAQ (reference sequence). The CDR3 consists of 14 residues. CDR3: CASSLGSRTDTQYF. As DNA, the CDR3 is TGTGCTAGCAGCTTAGGCTCTCGGACAGATACGCAGTATTTT.

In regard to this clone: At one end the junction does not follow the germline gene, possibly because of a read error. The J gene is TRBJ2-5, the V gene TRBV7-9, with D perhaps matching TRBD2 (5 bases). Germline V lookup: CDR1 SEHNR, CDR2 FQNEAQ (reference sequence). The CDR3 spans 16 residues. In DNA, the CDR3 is TGTTCCAGCAGCTTTAGAGGGCTCGGGCAGCAAGAGACCCAGTACTTC. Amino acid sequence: CSSSFRGLGQQETQYF.

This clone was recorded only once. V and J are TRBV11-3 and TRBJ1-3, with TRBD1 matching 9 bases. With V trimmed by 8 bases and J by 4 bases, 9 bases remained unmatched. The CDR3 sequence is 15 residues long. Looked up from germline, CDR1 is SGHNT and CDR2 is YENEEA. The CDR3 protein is CASQRQGVRGNTIYF. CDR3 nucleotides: TGTGCCAGCCAAAGACAGGGGGTCCGAGGAAACACCATATATTTT.

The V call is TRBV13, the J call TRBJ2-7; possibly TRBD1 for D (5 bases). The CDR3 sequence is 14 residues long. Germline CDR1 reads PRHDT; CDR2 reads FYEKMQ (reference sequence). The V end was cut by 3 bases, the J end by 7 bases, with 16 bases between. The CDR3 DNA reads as TGTGCCAGCAGCTTTCAGGGCCCCTCGGAAGAGCAGTACTTC. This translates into CASSFQGPSEEQYF. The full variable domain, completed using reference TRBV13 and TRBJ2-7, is AAGVIQSPRHLIKEKRETATLKCYPIPRHDTVYWYQQGPGQDPQFLISFYEKMQSDKGSIPDRFSAQQFSDYHSELNMSSLELGDSALYFCASSFQGPSEEQYFGPGTRLTVT.

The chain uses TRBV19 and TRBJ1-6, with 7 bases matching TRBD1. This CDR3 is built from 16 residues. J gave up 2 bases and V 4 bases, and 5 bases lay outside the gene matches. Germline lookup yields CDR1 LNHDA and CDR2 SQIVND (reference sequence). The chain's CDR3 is CASSTYRGTYNSPLHF. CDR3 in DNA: TGTGCCAGTAGTACCTACAGGGGAACCTATAATTCACCCCTCCACTTT.